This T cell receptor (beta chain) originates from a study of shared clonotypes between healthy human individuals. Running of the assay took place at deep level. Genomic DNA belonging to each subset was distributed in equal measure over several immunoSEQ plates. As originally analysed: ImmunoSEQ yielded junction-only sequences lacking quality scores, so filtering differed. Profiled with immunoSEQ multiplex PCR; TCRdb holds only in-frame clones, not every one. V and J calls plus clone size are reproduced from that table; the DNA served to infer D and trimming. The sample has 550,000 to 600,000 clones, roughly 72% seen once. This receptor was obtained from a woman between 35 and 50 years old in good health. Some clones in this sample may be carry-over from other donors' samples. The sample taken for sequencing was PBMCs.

CDR3 sequence reads: CASSPRTEWYEQYF. CDR3 bases: TGTGCCAGCTCCCCCAGGACGGAATGGTACGAGCAGTACTTC. The chain employs TRBV18 and TRBJ2-7; no clear D gene. In germline, CDR1 is KGHSH, CDR2 LQKENI. V lost 6 bases and J lost 4, with 16 bases in between. CDR3 length: 14 residues.